Presented here are 30 T cell receptor beta chains from one specimen sequenced in a study of CD8+ T cells in alopecia areata. RNA was isolated and reverse transcribed to cDNA, the sequencing template. Libraries were prepared by immunoSEQ multiplex PCR; TCRdb keeps only in-frame clonotypes and omits some of them. Counted here are roughly 250,000 clones, approximately 61% occurring once; the ten biggest clones make up about 1.3%. The specimen comprised CD4+ T cells sorted from blood, sampled at week 0. These receptor sequences come from a human donor with alopecia areata.

The rearrangement uses TRBV7-2 and TRBJ1-5, with a possible D match to TRBD1 (5 bases). The CDR3 consists of 14 residues. Trimming shortened V by 5 bases and J by 7 bases, and 15 bases separated the two germline ends. The germline CDR1 and CDR2 sequences are SGHTA and FQGNSA. The CDR3 coding sequence is TGTGCCAGCAGCCCAGGGCTCGGGTGGCAGCCCCAGCATTTT. Its translation: CASSPGLGWQPQHF.

The gene calls are TRBV7-3 and TRBJ1-1; D may be TRBD1 (5 bases). The CDR3 consists of 13 residues. Germline CDR1 is SGHTA and CDR2 is FQGTGA. Between the trimmed V and J ends, which lost 5 bases and 7 bases, there was a span of 14 bases. The CDR3: CASSPGRIVEAFF. The CDR3 DNA follows: TGTGCCAGCAGCCCGGGACGGATCGTTGAAGCTTTCTTT.

In its sample, this clone was seen a few times. In the same sample, other DNA sequences code for this CDR3. The gene calls are TRBV29-1 and TRBJ1-6; TRBD1 matches 9 bases. The germline gives CDR1 SQVTM, CDR2 ANQGSEA. The CDR3 consists of 13 residues. J lost 5 bases, V lost 4 bases, and 0 bases had no gene match. The CDR3 sequence is CSVGQGDNSPLHF. CDR3 sequence (DNA): TGCAGCGTTGGACAGGGGGATAATTCACCCCTCCACTTT.

This rearrangement joins TRBV18 to TRBJ2-3, with TRBD1 matching over 9 bases. Germline lookup yields CDR1 KGHSH and CDR2 LQKENI. The V gene end was trimmed by 3 bases and the J gene end by 5 bases; junction bases not matched to a gene: 3. This CDR3 has 14 residues. CDR3 protein: CASSPGQGKDTQYF. The CDR3 DNA reads TGTGCCAGCTCACCGGGACAGGGTAAAGATACGCAGTATTTT.

The chain uses TRBV29-1 and TRBJ1-2; TRBD1 might be the D (5 bases). CDR3 length: 13 residues. V lost 4 bases, J lost 8 bases, and 17 bases lay in between. Looked up from germline, CDR1 is SQVTM and CDR2 is ANQGSEA. CDR3 sequence reads: CSVGGDRTRGYTF. For the CDR3, the DNA is TGCAGCGTTGGAGGTGATCGGACAAGAGGCTACACCTTC. Combining the CDR3 with reference TRBV29-1 and TRBJ1-2 gives the whole variable domain SAVISQKPSRDICQRGTSLTIQCQVDSQVTMMFWYRQQPGQSLTLIATANQGSEATYESGFVIDKFPISRPNLTFSTLTVSNMSPEDSSIYLCSVGGDRTRGYTFGSGTRLTVV.

Of note for this clone: Within the sample, other DNA sequences also encode this same CDR3. The gene calls are TRBV30 and TRBJ1-2, with a possible D match to TRBD1 (5 bases). CDR1 and CDR2 (germline): GTSNPN, SVGIG (reference sequence). V was clipped by 0 bases and J by 8 bases, with 10 bases between them. The CDR3 extends over 12 amino acids. CDR3: CAWSVQGWGYTF. The CDR3 DNA sequence: TGTGCCTGGAGTGTGCAGGGATGGGGCTACACCTTC. The variable domain in full, completed from reference TRBV30 and TRBJ1-2, reads SQTIHQWPATLVQPVGSPLSLECTVEGTSNPNLYWYRQAAGRGLQLLFYSVGIGQISSEVPQNLSASRPQDRQFILSSKKLLLSDSGFYLCAWSVQGWGYTFGSGTRLTVV.

This clone was seen once. V and J are TRBV18 and TRBJ1-4; D is ambiguous. V was shortened by 0 bases and J by 8 bases, with 13 bases between the two germline ends. Germline CDR1 KGHSH, CDR2 LQKENI. The CDR3 totals 15 residues. The CDR3 spells CASSPPDGLSEKLFF. DNA of the CDR3: TGTGCCAGCTCACCACCGGACGGGTTGAGCGAAAAACTGTTTTTT.

This clone showed up just once. The V call is TRBV23-1, the J call TRBJ1-2, with D possibly being TRBD1 (5 bases). TRBV23-1 counts as an open reading frame of uncertain function. The CDR3 consists of 16 residues. V lost 0 bases to trimming and J lost 5 bases, with 16 bases between them. DNA of the CDR3: TGCGCCAGCAGTCAATCGAGTGAGGGGAATTGGTATGGCTACACCTTC. Encoded protein: CASSQSSEGNWYGYTF.

In the case of this clone: The sample carries other DNA sequences with the same CDR3. The chain is built from TRBV5-1 and TRBJ2-7, with D uncertain. Trimming took off 1 base at V and 2 bases at J, with 4 bases between the two ends. The CDR3 covers 12 residues. Germline values: CDR1 SGHRS, CDR2 YFSETQ. In DNA, the CDR3 is TGCGCCAGCAGCTTGACTGCCTACGAGCAGTACTTC. This codes for CASSLTAYEQYF.

The gene calls are TRBV5-4 and TRBJ1-1, with 9 positions matching TRBD1. Germline trimming cut 5 bases from V and 5 bases from J; bases unmatched to any gene: 10. Per germline, CDR1 SGHNT and CDR2 YYREEE (reference sequence). The CDR3 sequence is 15 residues long. This chain's CDR3 is CASSSGQGMRTEAFF. DNA for the CDR3: TGTGCCAGCAGTTCGGGACAGGGAATGAGGACTGAAGCTTTCTTT. Variable domain in full (rest from reference TRBV5-4 and TRBJ1-1): ETGVTQSPTHLIKTRGQQVTLRCSSQSGHNTVSWYQQALGQGPQFIFQYYREEENGRGNFPPRFSGLQFPNYSSELNVNALELDDSALYLCASSSGQGMRTEAFFGQGTRLTVV.

Only a few counts were recorded for this clone. This rearrangement joins TRBV27 to TRBJ2-1; D not certain. V was cut by 4 bases and J by 7 bases, with 17 bases left in between. The CDR3 has 15 residues. The germline CDR1 and CDR2 sequences are MNHEY and SMNVEV (reference sequence). CDR3: CASSYGVSETNEQFF. The CDR3 DNA is TGTGCCAGCAGTTATGGGGTGTCGGAAACGAATGAGCAGTTCTTC.

This sequence joins TRBV5-1 and TRBJ2-3, with a possible D match to TRBD2 (6 bases). V was trimmed by 2 bases and J by 1 base, leaving 11 bases between them. The CDR3 spans 15 residues. Germline V CDR1 and CDR2: SGHRS, YFSETQ. The CDR3 coding sequence is TGCGCCAGCAGCTTCCTAGCGAGGGGCACAGATACGCAGTATTTT. This translates into CASSFLARGTDTQYF.

The gene calls are TRBV6-6 and TRBJ1-2; no clear D gene. Trimming shortened V by 4 bases and J by 7 bases, and 4 bases separated the two germline ends. Looked up from germline, CDR1 is MNHNY and CDR2 is SVGAGI (reference sequence). This CDR3 spans 10 amino acids. This CDR3 is CASSLSGYTF. CDR3 coding DNA: TGTGCCAGCAGTTTGAGTGGCTACACCTTC.

This clone was observed a single time. The chain carries TRBV19 and TRBJ2-4; 7 nucleotides agree with TRBD1. The CDR3 consists of 15 residues. V lost 6 bases, J lost 0 bases, and 5 bases stayed unmatched. Germline V CDR1 and CDR2: LNHDA, SQIVND (reference sequence). The CDR3 nucleotides read TGTGCCAGTAGCAGGACAGGCCTAGCCAAAAACATTCAGTACTTC. This translates into CASSRTGLAKNIQYF.

The chain uses TRBV10-3 and TRBJ1-2; D is unresolved. In germline, CDR1 is ENHRY, CDR2 SYGVKD. This CDR3 contains 14 residues. With 6 bases removed from V and 4 bases from J, the gap between germline ends came to 15 bases. CDR3 amino acids: CAIREQATTYGYTF. DNA of the CDR3: TGTGCCATCAGAGAGCAGGCTACCACCTATGGCTACACCTTC.

V gene TRBV15 combines with J gene TRBJ2-3; 7 bases align to TRBD1. The V and J ends lost 6 bases and 3 bases, in that order; junction bases with no gene match: 6. Per the germline V gene, CDR1 is LNHNV and CDR2 is YYDKDF (reference sequence). The CDR3 has 14 amino acids. The CDR3 DNA reads as TGTGCCACCAGACCGGGACAGACAACAGATACGCAGTATTTT. This encodes CATRPGQTTDTQYF.

The chain is built from TRBV7-2 and TRBJ1-2; D not resolved. This CDR3 spans 14 amino acids. Trimming removed 11 bases from V and 0 bases from J, with 16 bases in between. CDR1 is SGHTA and CDR2 is FQGNSA in the germline V gene. CDR3 amino acids: CASRPSQANYGYTF. The CDR3 nucleotides are TGTGCCTCCCGCCCATCCCAAGCTAACTATGGCTACACCTTC. Looking up the rest from reference TRBV7-2 and TRBJ1-2 gives the full variable domain: GAGVSQSPSNKVTEKGKDVELRCDPISGHTALYWYRQSLGQGLEFLIYFQGNSAPDKSGLPSDRFSAERTGGSVSTLTIQRTQQEDSAVYLCASRPSQANYGYTFGSGTRLTVV.

The V call is TRBV29-1, the J call TRBJ2-5, with 9 bases aligning to TRBD2. V was clipped by 4 bases and J by 5 bases; unmatched bases: 8. The germline V gene has CDR1 SQVTM and CDR2 ANQGSEA. This CDR3 has 14 residues. CDR3 loop: CSVVLAGVLETQYF. The CDR3, as DNA: TGCAGCGTTGTGTTAGCGGGGGTCCTGGAGACCCAGTACTTC.

The J gene is TRBJ2-7, the V gene TRBV9, with 8 bases lining up with TRBD2. This CDR3 is 15 amino acids long. Trimming cost V 4 bases and J 3 bases; bases outside gene matches: 9. Germline lookup yields CDR1 SGDLS and CDR2 YYNGEE. The DNA for the CDR3 is TGTGCCAGCAGCCGAAATGGACTAGCCCACTACGAGCAGTACTTC. Amino acids: CASSRNGLAHYEQYF. The full variable domain, with the rest looked up from reference TRBV9 and TRBJ2-7, is DSGVTQTPKHLITATGQRVTLRCSPRSGDLSVYWYQQSLDQGLQFLIQYYNGEERAKGNILERFSAQQFPDLHSELNLSSLELGDSALYFCASSRNGLAHYEQYFGPGTRLTVT.

The chain combines TRBV11-2 with TRBJ2-6; D not certain. The CDR3 consists of 16 residues. The germline gives CDR1 SGHAT, CDR2 FQNNGV. Trimming took off 2 bases at V and 1 base at J, with 9 bases between the two ends. CDR3 in DNA: TGTGCCAGCAGCTTAATAACGTGGTCTGGGGCCAACGTCCTGACTTTC. Its protein product is CASSLITWSGANVLTF.

This chain links TRBV19 with TRBJ2-3; tentatively, D is TRBD2 (6 bases). The CDR3 consists of 12 residues. The germline V and J ends were trimmed by 8 bases and 3 bases, with 9 bases remaining between them. From germline, CDR1 is LNHDA and CDR2 SQIVND (reference sequence). The DNA of the CDR3 is TGTGCCAGTCGGGGGAGGACAGATACGCAGTATTTT. It specifies CASRGRTDTQYF.

The count of this clone is one. This chain connects TRBV15 to TRBJ1-1; D might be TRBD1 (6 bases). V shed 0 bases and J shed 4 bases, with 6 bases lying between them. There are 13 residues in the CDR3. Germline CDR1 is LNHNV and CDR2 is YYDKDF (reference sequence). Here the CDR3 reads CATSREGGTEAFF. The DNA of the CDR3 is TGTGCCACCAGCAGAGAAGGGGGCACTGAAGCTTTCTTT.

The V and J genes are TRBV2 and TRBJ1-2; D remains unclear. The ends were cut back, 3 bases at V and 2 bases at J, with 10 bases in the middle. Germline-derived CDR1 and CDR2 are SNHLY and FYNNEI. The CDR3 is 14 amino acids. The CDR3, as DNA: TGTGCCAGCAGTGAGGGGAGGGCGAACTATGGCTACACCTTC. It encodes CASSEGRANYGYTF. The full variable domain, completed using reference TRBV2 and TRBJ1-2, is EPEVTQTPSHQVTQMGQEVILRCVPISNHLYFYWYRQILGQKVEFLVSFYNNEISEKSEIFDDQFSVERPDGSNFTLKIRSTKLEDSAMYFCASSEGRANYGYTFGSGTRLTVV.

The chain employs TRBV6-6 and TRBJ2-7; D perhaps matches TRBD2 (5 bases). The ends were cut back, 2 bases at V and 1 base at J, with 9 bases in the middle. The length of the CDR3 is 14 residues. Germline V CDR1 and CDR2: MNHNY, SVGAGI (reference sequence). Here the CDR3 reads CASSYLGRSYEQYF. The CDR3, as DNA: TGTGCCAGCAGTTACCTAGGGAGATCCTACGAGCAGTACTTC.

The V call is TRBV4-3, the J call TRBJ2-1; 8 bases are a match to TRBD2. There are 15 residues in the CDR3. Germline assignment: CDR1 LGHNA and CDR2 YSLEER. V trimming: 6 bases; J trimming: 5 bases; junction bases outside the gene matches: 9. The CDR3 DNA reads TGCGCCAGCAGGTCAGGGTTAGCGGGGAACAATGAGCAGTTCTTC. As protein: CASRSGLAGNNEQFF.

Remarks on this clone: The same CDR3 also results from other DNA sequences found in this sample. J is TRBJ2-7 and V is TRBV29-1; D might be TRBD1 (5 bases). CDR1 is SQVTM, CDR2 ANQGSEA, per germline. The CDR3 has 12 amino acids. V lost 4 bases and J 0 bases, leaving 7 bases between the germline ends. CDR3 nucleotide sequence: TGCAGCGTTGGACAGAGCTCCTACGAGCAGTACTTC. It yields the protein CSVGQSSYEQYF.

This clone was counted only a few times. The chain employs TRBV29-1 and TRBJ1-2; 9 positions agree with TRBD1. The CDR3 runs to 13 residues. Germline V gives CDR1 SQVTM, CDR2 ANQGSEA. The V gene end was trimmed by 5 bases and the J gene end by 5 bases; junction bases not matched to a gene: 6. CDR3 residues: CSVRGQGGYGYTF. CDR3 nucleotides: TGCAGCGTTCGGGGACAGGGAGGGTATGGCTACACCTTC.

This sequence joins TRBV10-2 and TRBJ1-1, with a tentative D call TRBD1 (6 bases). Germline assignment: CDR1 WSHSY and CDR2 SAAADI. Trimming shortened V by 4 bases and J by 8 bases, and 17 bases separated the two germline ends. This CDR3 is 14 amino acids long. CDR3 DNA: TGCGCCAGCAGTGGGTATCCTATTGACAGGGAAGCTTTCTTT. As protein: CASSGYPIDREAFF.

This clone was counted only a few times. The gene calls are TRBV29-1 and TRBJ2-5; D is undetermined. The CDR3 is 11 amino acids. The ends were cut back, 4 bases at V and 9 bases at J, with 12 bases in the middle. CDR1 and CDR2 (germline): SQVTM, ANQGSEA. The CDR3 nucleotides read TGCAGCGTTGCCCAAGCGACGCCCCAGTACTTC. Amino acid sequence: CSVAQATPQYF. Full variable domain (remainder filled in from reference TRBV29-1 and TRBJ2-5): SAVISQKPSRDICQRGTSLTIQCQVDSQVTMMFWYRQQPGQSLTLIATANQGSEATYESGFVIDKFPISRPNLTFSTLTVSNMSPEDSSIYLCSVAQATPQYFGPGTRLLVL.

The chain links TRBV29-1 to TRBJ2-1; TRBD2 aligns across 7 bases. The germline CDR1 and CDR2 sequences are SQVTM and ANQGSEA. The V segment lost 6 bases and the J segment 8 bases; nucleotides outside the gene matches: 13. The CDR3 is 14 amino acids. CDR3 nucleotides: TGCAGCGTAGCCCGACTAGCCAAGCGGGATGAGCAGTTCTTC. Its translation is CSVARLAKRDEQFF.